Below are 13 T cell receptor beta chains sequenced from a single sample in a study of patients and donors after allogeneic stem cell transplantation. TCRdb reprocessed the RT-PCR reads with MiXCR, giving one entry per CDR3 protein. The sample contains roughly 9,900 distinct CDR3 sequences, roughly a fifth of which appear only once. The material sequenced was blood, either unsorted or a sorted T cell fraction (not recorded which). These receptors were taken from a human donor who was either an allogeneic HSCT recipient or a stem cell or donor lymphocyte infusion donor (not recorded which). It is not recorded whose cells these are; they may come from a transplant donor.

This clonotype was found many times. CDR3 in amino acids: CASSPITAKNTEAFF. In nucleotides, the CDR3 is TGTGCCAGCAGCCCTATTACGGCGAAGAACACTGAAGCTTTCTTT. This chain joins TRBV7-7 and TRBJ1-1; no clear D gene. There are 15 residues in the CDR3. V lost 5 bases to trimming and J lost 1 base, with 14 bases between them. Germline CDR1 SSHAT, CDR2 FNYEAQ (reference sequence).

V is TRBV7-9 and J is TRBJ2-3; no firm D call. This CDR3 region has 15 residues. Germline assignment: CDR1 SEHNR and CDR2 FQNEAQ (reference sequence). The V gene lost 1 base and the J gene lost 5 bases, with 13 bases spanning the gap. Here the CDR3 reads CASSLDRVAGDTQYF. In DNA form, the CDR3 reads TGTGCCAGCAGCTTAGATCGTGTAGCCGGAGATACGCAGTATTTT.

Many counts were recorded for this clonotype. The chain employs TRBV27 and TRBJ2-7; perhaps TRBD1 as D (6 bases). Trimming shortened V by 4 bases and J by 1 base, and 14 bases separated the two germline ends. Germline V CDR1 and CDR2: MNHEY, SMNVEV (reference sequence). This CDR3 is 15 amino acids long. CDR3 sequence reads: CASSSRAGESYEQYF. The CDR3 nucleotides are TGTGCCAGCAGTTCAAGGGCAGGGGAATCCTACGAGCAGTACTTC.

This clonotype has a count of ten or more. V and J are TRBV10-3 and TRBJ1-1; D is ambiguous. The V end was cut by 4 bases, the J end by 1 base, with 7 bases between. The CDR3 is made up of 13 amino acids. In germline, CDR1 is ENHRY, CDR2 SYGVKD. CDR3 nucleotide sequence: TGTGCCATCAGTGTGAAGGGGAACACTGAAGCTTTCTTT. Protein product: CAISVKGNTEAFF.

Note on this clonotype: A much larger clone differs by one base, so this may be a read error. The CDR3 DNA sequence: TGTGCCGGCAGTTACAGTCTAGCGTCAGGCGATACGCAGTATTTT. This encodes CAGSYSLASGDTQYF. The chain uses TRBV6-2 or TRBV6-3 and TRBJ2-3; D is perhaps TRBD2 (6 bases). The CDR3 has 15 amino acids. Germline V gives CDR1 MNHEY, CDR2 SVGEGT.

There are many counts of this clonotype. The chain uses TRBV30 and TRBJ2-2, with D maybe TRBD1 (5 bases). V was pared by 4 bases and J by 1 base, with 13 bases between. Germline lookup yields CDR1 GTSNPN and CDR2 SVGIG (reference sequence). This CDR3 region has 15 residues. The CDR3 nucleotides are TGTGCCTGGAATGTTGACAGCCGGAACACCGGGGAGCTGTTTTTT. The encoded protein is CAWNVDSRNTGELFF.

The rearrangement uses TRBV10-3 and TRBJ1-5, with no clear D. This CDR3 contains 12 residues. Between the trimmed V and J ends, which lost 2 bases and 9 bases, there was a span of 8 bases. Germline CDR1 and CDR2: ENHRY and SYGVKD. The CDR3 loop reads CAISEGEGPQHF. The CDR3 region has the DNA TGTGCCATCAGTGAGGGGGAGGGGCCCCAGCATTTT.

The chain employs TRBV4-1 and TRBJ1-5, with a tentative D call TRBD1 (6 bases). The V gene lost 4 bases and the J gene lost 6 bases, with 13 bases spanning the gap. Per the germline V gene, CDR1 is MGHRA and CDR2 is YSYEKL. The CDR3 length is 14 residues. CDR3 loop: CASSPTGTSQPQHF. The CDR3 DNA sequence: TGCGCCAGCAGCCCAACAGGGACCTCTCAGCCCCAGCATTTT.

This clonotype was seen a few times. V and J are TRBV19 and TRBJ1-4; possible D gene TRBD1, 6 bases. V was cut by 4 bases and J by 8 bases, with 17 bases left in between. Germline V gene sequence: CDR1 LNHDA, CDR2 SQIVND (reference sequence). CDR3 length equals 15 residues. In DNA, the CDR3 is TGTGCCAGTAGTACGGGATTTAGGGGGGTCGAAAAACTGTTTTTT. It encodes CASSTGFRGVEKLFF.

The chain links TRBV30 to TRBJ1-1, with TRBD1 identical over 7 bases. The CDR3 is 13 amino acids. The V and J ends lost 2 bases and 4 bases, in that order; junction bases with no gene match: 4. Germline V gene lookup returns CDR1 GTSNPN and CDR2 SVGIG (reference sequence). CDR3 amino acids: CAWSSTGATEAFF. As DNA, the CDR3 is TGTGCCTGGAGTTCTACAGGGGCCACTGAAGCTTTCTTT.

The chain couples TRBV5-1 to TRBJ1-6; TRBD1 might be the D (6 bases). Trimming left V 4 bases short and J 0 bases short, with 11 bases between. CDR3 length: 16 residues. The germline V gene has CDR1 SGHRS and CDR2 YFSETQ. The CDR3 sequence: CASSGDRSSYNSPLHF. The CDR3 bases are TGCGCCAGCAGCGGCGACAGGAGCTCCTATAATTCACCCCTCCACTTT.

This clonotype was counted at least ten times. This rearrangement joins TRBV3-1 to TRBJ1-4, with D perhaps TRBD1 (5 bases). CDR1 LGHDT and CDR2 YNNKEL come from the germline V gene (reference sequence). Trimming shortened V by 2 bases and J by 7 bases, and 11 bases separated the two germline ends. This CDR3 has 14 residues. The CDR3 reads CASSQRQGSEKLFF. The CDR3 coding sequence is TGTGCCAGCAGCCAACGGCAGGGTAGTGAAAAACTGTTTTTT.

This chain connects TRBV6-2 or TRBV6-3 to TRBJ2-2; TRBD2 might be the D (6 bases). Trimming cost V 7 bases and J 0 bases, with 15 bases left between them. Per the germline V gene, CDR1 is MNHEY and CDR2 is SVGEGT. The CDR3 is made up of 16 amino acids. The CDR3 is CASKEVTSTNTGELFF. CDR3 nucleotide sequence: TGTGCCAGCAAAGAGGTAACTAGCACGAACACCGGGGAGCTGTTTTTT.